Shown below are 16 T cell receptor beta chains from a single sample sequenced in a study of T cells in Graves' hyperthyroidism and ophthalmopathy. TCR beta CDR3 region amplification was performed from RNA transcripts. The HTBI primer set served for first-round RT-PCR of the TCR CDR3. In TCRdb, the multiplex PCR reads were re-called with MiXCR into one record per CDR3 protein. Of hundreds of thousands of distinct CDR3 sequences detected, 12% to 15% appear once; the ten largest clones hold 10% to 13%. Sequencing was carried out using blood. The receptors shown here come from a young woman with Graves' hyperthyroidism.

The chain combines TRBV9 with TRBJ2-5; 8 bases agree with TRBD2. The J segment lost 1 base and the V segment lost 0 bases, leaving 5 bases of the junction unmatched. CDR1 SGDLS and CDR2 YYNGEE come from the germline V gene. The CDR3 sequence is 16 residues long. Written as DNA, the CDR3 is TGTGCCAGCAGCGTAGCTACAGCGGGAGTCCAAGAGACCCAGTACTTC. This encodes CASSVATAGVQETQYF.

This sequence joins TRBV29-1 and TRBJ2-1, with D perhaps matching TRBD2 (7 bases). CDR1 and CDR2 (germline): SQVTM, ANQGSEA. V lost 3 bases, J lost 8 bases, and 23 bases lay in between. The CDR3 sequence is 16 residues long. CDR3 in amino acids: CSVELEGGGLVDEQFF. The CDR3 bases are TGCAGCGTTGAGCTAGAGGGAGGGGGTTTAGTCGATGAGCAGTTCTTC.

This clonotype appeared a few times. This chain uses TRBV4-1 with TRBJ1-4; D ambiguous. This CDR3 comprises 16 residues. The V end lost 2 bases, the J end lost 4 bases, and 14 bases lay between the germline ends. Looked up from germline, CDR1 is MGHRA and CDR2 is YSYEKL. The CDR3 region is CASSQPGSWGNEKLFF. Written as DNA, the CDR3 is TGCGCCAGCAGCCAACCCGGGAGTTGGGGTAATGAAAAACTGTTTTTT.

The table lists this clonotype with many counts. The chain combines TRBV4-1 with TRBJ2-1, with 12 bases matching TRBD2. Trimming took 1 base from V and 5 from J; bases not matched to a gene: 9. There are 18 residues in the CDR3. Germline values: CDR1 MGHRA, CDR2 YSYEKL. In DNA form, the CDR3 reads TGCGCCAGCAGCCAAGTGGATCTCGGACTAGCGGGAAACAATGAGCAGTTCTTC. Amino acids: CASSQVDLGLAGNNEQFF.

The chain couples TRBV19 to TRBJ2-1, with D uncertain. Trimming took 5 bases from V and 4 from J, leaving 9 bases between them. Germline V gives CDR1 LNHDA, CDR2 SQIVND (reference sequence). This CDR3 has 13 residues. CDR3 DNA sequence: TGTGCCAGTAGTTCTGCGGTTTACAATGAGCAGTTCTTC. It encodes CASSSAVYNEQFF.

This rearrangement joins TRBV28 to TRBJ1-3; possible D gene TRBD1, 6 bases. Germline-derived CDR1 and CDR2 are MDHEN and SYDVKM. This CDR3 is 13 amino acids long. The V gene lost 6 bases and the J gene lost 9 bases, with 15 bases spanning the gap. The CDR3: CASSQGLGGTIYF. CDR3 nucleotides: TGTGCCAGCAGCCAGGGGCTTGGCGGCACCATATATTTT.

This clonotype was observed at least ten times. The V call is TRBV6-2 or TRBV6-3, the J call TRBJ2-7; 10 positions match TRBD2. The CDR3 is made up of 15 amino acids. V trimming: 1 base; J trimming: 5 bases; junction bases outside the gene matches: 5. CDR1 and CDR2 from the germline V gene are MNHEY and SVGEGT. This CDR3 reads CASSYLGLAIHEQYF. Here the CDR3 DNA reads TGTGCCAGCAGTTACTTGGGACTAGCGATCCACGAGCAGTACTTC.

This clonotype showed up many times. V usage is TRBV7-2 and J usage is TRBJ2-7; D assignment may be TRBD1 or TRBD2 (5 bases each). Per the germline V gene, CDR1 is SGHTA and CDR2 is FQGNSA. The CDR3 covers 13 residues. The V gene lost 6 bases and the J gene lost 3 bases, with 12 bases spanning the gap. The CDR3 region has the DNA TGTGCCAGCAGGCCGGCTGGGGGCTACGAGCAGTACTTC. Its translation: CASRPAGGYEQYF.

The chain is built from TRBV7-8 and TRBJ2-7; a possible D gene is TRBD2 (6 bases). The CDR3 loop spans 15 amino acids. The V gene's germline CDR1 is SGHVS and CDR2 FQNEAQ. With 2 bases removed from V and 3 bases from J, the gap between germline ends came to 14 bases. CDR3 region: CASSLSFGGFYEQYF. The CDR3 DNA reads TGTGCCAGCAGCTTATCGTTCGGGGGATTCTACGAGCAGTACTTC.

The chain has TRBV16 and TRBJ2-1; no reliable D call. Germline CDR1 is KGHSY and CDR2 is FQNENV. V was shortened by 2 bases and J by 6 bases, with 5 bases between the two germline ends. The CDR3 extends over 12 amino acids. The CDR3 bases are TGTGCCAGCAGCCAAACATGCAATGAGCAGTTCTTC. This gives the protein CASSQTCNEQFF.

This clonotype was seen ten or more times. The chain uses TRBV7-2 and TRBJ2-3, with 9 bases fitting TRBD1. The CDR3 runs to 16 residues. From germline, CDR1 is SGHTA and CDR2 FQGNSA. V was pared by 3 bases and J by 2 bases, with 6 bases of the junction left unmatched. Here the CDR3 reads CASSLAGTGITDTQYF. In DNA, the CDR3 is TGTGCCAGCAGCTTGGCCGGGACAGGGATCACAGATACGCAGTATTTT.

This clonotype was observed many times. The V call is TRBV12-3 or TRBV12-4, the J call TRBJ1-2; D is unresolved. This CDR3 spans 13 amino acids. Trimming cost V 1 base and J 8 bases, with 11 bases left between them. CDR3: CASSLESLGGYTF. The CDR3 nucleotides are TGTGCCAGCAGTTTAGAATCCCTAGGGGGCTACACCTTC.

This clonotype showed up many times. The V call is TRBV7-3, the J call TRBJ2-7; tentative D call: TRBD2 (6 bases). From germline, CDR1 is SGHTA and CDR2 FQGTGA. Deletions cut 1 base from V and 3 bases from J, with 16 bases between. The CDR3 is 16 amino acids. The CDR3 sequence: CASSLMGGSVLYEQYF. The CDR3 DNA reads TGTGCCAGCAGCTTAATGGGAGGATCGGTTCTCTACGAGCAGTACTTC.

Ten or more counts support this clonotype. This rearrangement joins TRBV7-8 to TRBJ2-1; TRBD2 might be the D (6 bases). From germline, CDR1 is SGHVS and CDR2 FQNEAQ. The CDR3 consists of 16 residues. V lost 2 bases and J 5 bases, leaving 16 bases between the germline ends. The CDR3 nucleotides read TGTGCCAGCAGCTTACTACGCGGGAAGAGTCACAATGAGCAGTTCTTC. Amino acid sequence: CASSLLRGKSHNEQFF.

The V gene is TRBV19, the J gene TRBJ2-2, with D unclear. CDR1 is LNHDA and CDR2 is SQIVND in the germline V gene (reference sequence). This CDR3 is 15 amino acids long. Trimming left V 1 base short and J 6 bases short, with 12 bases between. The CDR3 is CASSIAGRSSGELFF. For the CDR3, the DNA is TGTGCCAGTAGTATAGCGGGTAGATCCTCCGGGGAGCTGTTTTTT.

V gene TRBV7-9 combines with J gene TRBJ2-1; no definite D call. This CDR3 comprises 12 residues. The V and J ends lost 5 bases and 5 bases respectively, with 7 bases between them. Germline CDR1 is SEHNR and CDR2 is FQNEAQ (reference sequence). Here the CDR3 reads CASSGRDNEQFF. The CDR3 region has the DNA TGTGCCAGCAGCGGCAGAGACAATGAGCAGTTCTTC.